The entry below gives a single TCR beta chain sequence along with its context. This sample was included in a study of blood T cell repertoires in COVID-19. In the study overall: Specimens from acute and convalescent COVID-19 originated in the United States, Italy and Spain. T cells, B-cell-depleted T cells, or PBMCs provided the cDNA or gDNA that served as material.

In the original workflow: From reference gene primer amplification, estimates of nucleated cell counts were derived. Libraries were prepared by immunoSEQ multiplex PCR; TCRdb keeps only in-frame clonotypes and omits some of them. V and J calls and clone size are those listed in that table; D and trimming were worked out from the DNA. The data contain roughly 260,000 clones, 88% of them singletons. The CDR3 has 14 residues. Germline CDR1 reads SGHRS; CDR2 reads YFSETQ. V lost 6 bases, J lost 7 bases, and 20 bases lay in between. The gene calls are TRBV5-1 and TRBJ2-7; tentative D call: TRBD2 (5 bases). The sequencing sample was made of peripheral blood. This clonotype was sampled from a man in his sixties who had recovered from COVID-19. The CDR3 reads CASNSGPGMWEQYF. The CDR3 DNA reads as TGCGCCAGCAACTCGGGTCCCGGGATGTGGGAGCAGTACTTC.